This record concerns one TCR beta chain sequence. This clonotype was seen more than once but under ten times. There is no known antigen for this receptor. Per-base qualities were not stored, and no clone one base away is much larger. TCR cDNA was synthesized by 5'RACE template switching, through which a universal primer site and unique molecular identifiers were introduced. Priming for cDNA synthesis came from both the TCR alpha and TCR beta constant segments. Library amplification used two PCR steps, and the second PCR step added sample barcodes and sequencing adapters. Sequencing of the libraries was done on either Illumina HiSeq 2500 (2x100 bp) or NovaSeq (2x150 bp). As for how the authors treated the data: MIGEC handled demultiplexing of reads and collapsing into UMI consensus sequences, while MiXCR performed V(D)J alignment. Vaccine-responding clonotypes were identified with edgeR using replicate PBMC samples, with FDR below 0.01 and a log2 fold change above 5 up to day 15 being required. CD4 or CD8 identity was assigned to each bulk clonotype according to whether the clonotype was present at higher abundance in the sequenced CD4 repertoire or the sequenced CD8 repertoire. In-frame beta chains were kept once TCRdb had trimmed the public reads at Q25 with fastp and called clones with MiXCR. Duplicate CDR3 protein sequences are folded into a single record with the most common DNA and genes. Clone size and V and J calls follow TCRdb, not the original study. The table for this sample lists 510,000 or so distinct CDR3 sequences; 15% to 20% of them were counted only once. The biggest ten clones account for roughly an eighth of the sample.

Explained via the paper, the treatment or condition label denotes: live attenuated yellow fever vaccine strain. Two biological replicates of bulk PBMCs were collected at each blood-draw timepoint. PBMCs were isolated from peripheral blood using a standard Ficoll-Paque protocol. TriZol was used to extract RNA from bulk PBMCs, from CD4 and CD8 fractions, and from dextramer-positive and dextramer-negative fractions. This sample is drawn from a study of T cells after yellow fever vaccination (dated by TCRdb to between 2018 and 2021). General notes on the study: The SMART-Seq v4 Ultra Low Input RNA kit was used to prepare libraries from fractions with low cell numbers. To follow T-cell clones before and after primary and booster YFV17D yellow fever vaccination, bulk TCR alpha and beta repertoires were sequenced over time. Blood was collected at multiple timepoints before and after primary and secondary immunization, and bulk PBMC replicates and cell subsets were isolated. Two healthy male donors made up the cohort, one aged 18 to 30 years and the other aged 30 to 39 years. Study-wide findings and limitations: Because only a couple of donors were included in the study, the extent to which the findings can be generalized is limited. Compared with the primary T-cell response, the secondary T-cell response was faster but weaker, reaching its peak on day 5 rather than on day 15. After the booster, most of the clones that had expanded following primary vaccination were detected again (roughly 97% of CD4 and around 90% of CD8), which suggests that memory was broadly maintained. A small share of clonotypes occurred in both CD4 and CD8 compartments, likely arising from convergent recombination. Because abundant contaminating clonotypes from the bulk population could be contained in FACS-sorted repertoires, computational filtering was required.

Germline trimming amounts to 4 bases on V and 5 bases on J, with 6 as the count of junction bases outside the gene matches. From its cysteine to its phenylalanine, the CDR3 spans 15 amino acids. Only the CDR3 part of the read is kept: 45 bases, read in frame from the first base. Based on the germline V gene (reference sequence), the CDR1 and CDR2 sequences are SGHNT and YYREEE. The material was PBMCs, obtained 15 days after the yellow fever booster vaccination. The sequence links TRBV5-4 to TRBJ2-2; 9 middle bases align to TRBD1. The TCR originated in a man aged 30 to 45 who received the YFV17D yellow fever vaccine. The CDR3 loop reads CASSQDRGSTGELFF. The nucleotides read TGTGCCAGCAGCCAGGACAGGGGAAGTACCGGGGAGCTGTTTTTT.